This T cell receptor (beta chain) was found in a study of blood T cell repertoires in COVID-19. On the study more broadly: From the United States, Italy and Spain came samples of acute and convalescent COVID-19. Sources were T cells, B-cell-depleted T cells, or PBMCs; the material itself was cDNA or gDNA.

Authors' processing steps: Amplification of reference gene primers was used by the study to estimate nucleated cell counts. The repertoire was sequenced with immunoSEQ multiplex PCR; TCRdb's copy has only in-frame clones and lacks some. The DNA was the basis for D and trimming; V, J and clone size are from that table. The table has around 150,000 clones, about 83% seen once. J gave up 0 bases and V 5 bases, and 6 bases lay outside the gene matches. CDR3 length: 15 amino acids. Germline V gives CDR1 MNHEY, CDR2 SMNVEV (reference sequence). This rearrangement joins TRBV27 to TRBJ2-5; 7 bases map to TRBD1. Material: peripheral blood. The sequence was collected from a man in his fifties or sixties with acute or convalescent COVID-19. In nucleotides, the CDR3 is TGTGCCAGCAGTCCGGGGACAGTGTACCAAGAGACCCAGTACTTC. As protein: CASSPGTVYQETQYF.